The 24 T cell receptor beta chains below were found in one sample sequenced in a study of response to subunit inactivated influenza vaccine. MiXCR, run by TCRdb on the RT-PCR reads, gives a single entry per CDR3 protein. This table has 650,000 to 800,000 distinct CDR3 sequences, roughly 18% appearing once. Material: PBMCs from blood, obtained around 5 days after vaccination. Source of these receptors: a man aged 50 or older who received an inactivated influenza vaccine.

V gene TRBV20-1 combines with J gene TRBJ2-1; D unresolved. Germline loops: CDR1 DFQATT, CDR2 SNEGSKA (reference sequence). The CDR3 loop spans 14 amino acids. Trimming shortened V by 3 bases and J by 0 bases, and 9 bases separated the two germline ends. CDR3 DNA sequence: TGCAGTGCTAGCTTTCCAAACTCCTACAATGAGCAGTTCTTC. It translates to CSASFPNSYNEQFF.

This clonotype was observed a few times. This chain connects TRBV6-5 to TRBJ2-5; no definite D call. V lost 2 bases and J lost 5, with 12 bases in between. The CDR3 is 14 amino acids. Germline CDR1 MNHEY, CDR2 SVGAGI. The CDR3 spells CASSYRASGETQYF. CDR3 nucleotides: TGTGCCAGCAGTTACCGGGCTAGTGGGGAGACCCAGTACTTC.

This CDR3 reads CASSQVRGGQPQHF. In nucleotides, the CDR3 is TGCGCCAGCAGCCAAGTAAGAGGTGGTCAGCCCCAGCATTTT. The chain has TRBV4-1 and TRBJ1-5; D is unresolved. The V gene lost 1 base and the J gene lost 6 bases, with 10 bases spanning the gap. The CDR3 spans 14 residues. CDR1 and CDR2 (germline): MGHRA, YSYEKL.

The V call is TRBV20-1, the J call TRBJ2-5; D perhaps matches TRBD2 (5 bases). Trimming took 3 bases from V and 0 from J, leaving 14 bases between them. Per the germline V gene, CDR1 is DFQATT and CDR2 is SNEGSKA (reference sequence). The CDR3 has 15 residues. The DNA of the CDR3 is TGCAGTGCTAGGTTGTCGGACTGGTACCAAGAGACCCAGTACTTC. This codes for CSARLSDWYQETQYF.

This clonotype was found a few times. The chain has TRBV25-1 and TRBJ2-1; possibly TRBD1 or TRBD2 for D (5 bases each). CDR1 is MGHDK and CDR2 is SYGVNS in the germline V gene. This CDR3 has 13 residues. The ends were cut back, 7 bases at V and 7 bases at J, with 14 bases in the middle. CDR3 in DNA: TGTGCCAGCACCGGGGCGATGCGGAATGAGCAGTTCTTC. Protein: CASTGAMRNEQFF.

This clonotype was seen a few times. V usage is TRBV7-2 and J usage is TRBJ2-1; 9 nucleotides match TRBD2. The CDR3 contains 15 residues. With V trimmed by 5 bases and J by 3 bases, 5 bases remained unmatched. Germline V gives CDR1 SGHTA, CDR2 FQGNSA. The CDR3 coding sequence is TGTGCCAGCAGCACGCGGGGGGGGAACTACAATGAGCAGTTCTTC. Translation gives CASSTRGGNYNEQFF.

The chain has TRBV14 and TRBJ2-7, with D possibly being TRBD2 (5 bases). This CDR3 region has 13 residues. Between the trimmed V and J ends, which lost 4 bases and 3 bases, there was a span of 10 bases. Per the germline V gene, CDR1 is SGHDN and CDR2 is FVKESK. The CDR3 DNA reads as TGTGCCAGCAGCCGATCCGGGAACTACGAGCAGTACTTC. This encodes CASSRSGNYEQYF.

In its sample, this clonotype was seen many times. Here the CDR3 reads CAISQREGLYEQYF. The CDR3 DNA reads as TGTGCCATCAGCCAGCGGGAGGGCCTCTACGAGCAGTACTTC. V is TRBV10-3 and J is TRBJ2-7; 10 positions agree with TRBD2. Germline trimming cut 6 bases from V and 3 bases from J; bases unmatched to any gene: 5. Germline-derived CDR1 and CDR2 are ENHRY and SYGVKD. The length of the CDR3 is 14 residues.

The rearrangement links TRBV7-9 to TRBJ2-1, with a tentative D call TRBD2 (6 bases). Trimming took 2 bases from V and 3 from J, leaving 17 bases between them. Germline V gene lookup returns CDR1 SEHNR and CDR2 FQNEAQ (reference sequence). The CDR3 runs 17 residues. CDR3 amino acids: CASSLRRWRGSYNEQFF. CDR3 DNA sequence: TGTGCCAGCAGCTTACGGCGGTGGAGGGGCAGCTACAATGAGCAGTTCTTC.

The gene calls are TRBV7-8 and TRBJ2-1; unclear D gene. Germline V CDR1 and CDR2: SGHVS, FQNEAQ. Trimming stripped 7 bases from V and 1 base from J, with 11 bases between. The CDR3 covers 14 residues. The CDR3 coding sequence is TGTGCCAGCAAATGGGAAAATTCCTACAATGAGCAGTTCTTC. Encoded protein: CASKWENSYNEQFF.

This clonotype occurred a few times. The chain carries TRBV24-1 and TRBJ2-1, with D unclear. V lost 5 bases, J lost 3 bases, and 10 bases lay in between. Germline CDR1 KGHDR, CDR2 SFDVKD. This CDR3 spans 14 amino acids. CDR3 DNA sequence: TGTGCCACCAGTGCGAGCCAAATCTACAATGAGCAGTTCTTC. It codes for CATSASQIYNEQFF.

Here the CDR3 reads CASRDTSQDRGLEQYF. As DNA, the CDR3 is TGTGCCAGCAGGGACACATCCCAGGACAGGGGACTCGAGCAGTACTTC. The chain is built from TRBV6-1 and TRBJ2-7; the match to TRBD1 covers 9 bases. J lost 6 bases, V lost 6 bases, and 15 bases had no gene match. The germline V gene encodes CDR1 MNHNS and CDR2 SASEGT. This CDR3 spans 16 amino acids.

The chain carries TRBV4-2 and TRBJ2-7, with 7 bases identical to TRBD1. V gave up 0 bases and J gave up 0 bases; unmatched junction bases: 5. CDR3 length: 16 residues. Germline V gives CDR1 LGHNA, CDR2 YNFKEQ. CDR3 protein: CASSQDGKGASYEQYF. Written as DNA, the CDR3 is TGTGCCAGCAGCCAAGATGGAAAGGGGGCCTCCTACGAGCAGTACTTC.

This clonotype was seen many times. The CDR3 is CASSAGYNEQFF. In nucleotides, the CDR3 is TGTGCCAGCAGTGCGGGCTACAATGAGCAGTTCTTC. The V call is TRBV7-9, the J call TRBJ2-1; D perhaps matches TRBD2 (5 bases). Trimming took 6 bases from V and 3 from J, leaving 6 bases between them. The CDR3 spans 12 residues. CDR1 is SEHNR, CDR2 FQNEAQ, per germline (reference sequence).

The V and J genes are TRBV11-2 and TRBJ2-5; perhaps TRBD1 as D (6 bases). This CDR3 comprises 15 residues. Trimming stripped 11 bases from V and 5 bases from J, with 24 bases between. Germline lookup yields CDR1 SGHAT and CDR2 FQNNGV. The CDR3 coding sequence is TGTGCCTGCCTAGGGGGTTTAATCCTCTCGGAGACCCAGTACTTC. It is translated as CACLGGLILSETQYF. Full variable domain (missing parts from reference TRBV11-2 and TRBJ2-5): EAGVAQSPRYKIIEKRQSVAFWCNPISGHATLYWYQQILGQGPKLLIQFQNNGVVDDSQLPKDRFSAERLKGVDSTLKIQPAKLEDSAVYLCACLGGLILSETQYFGPGTRLLVL.

The chain is built from TRBV3-1 and TRBJ2-1; D uncertain. V was cut by 0 bases and J by 5 bases, with 14 bases left in between. CDR3 size: 16 residues. Germline V CDR1 and CDR2: LGHDT, YNNKEL (reference sequence). CDR3 protein: CASSQEPARVDNEQFF. In DNA form, the CDR3 reads TGTGCCAGCAGCCAAGAACCGGCTAGAGTTGACAATGAGCAGTTCTTC.

This clonotype was seen repeatedly, ten times or more. J is TRBJ2-1 and V is TRBV5-1; TRBD2 agrees at 8 bases. V trimming: 0 bases; J trimming: 3 bases; junction bases outside the gene matches: 2. Germline CDR1 reads SGHRS; CDR2 reads YFSETQ. The CDR3 runs 15 residues. CDR3 sequence (DNA): TGCGCCAGCAGCTTGGCGGGGACTAGCTACAATGAGCAGTTCTTC. Its translation: CASSLAGTSYNEQFF.

This clonotype showed up just a few times. The V and J genes are TRBV6-5 and TRBJ2-7; D is perhaps TRBD1 or TRBD2 (5 bases each). The CDR3 runs to 15 residues. From germline, CDR1 is MNHEY and CDR2 SVGAGI. V was shortened by 0 bases and J by 2 bases, with 11 bases between the two germline ends. The CDR3 region has the DNA TGTGCCAGCAGTTACTCGAGGGGCAATACCTACGAGCAGTACTTC. This encodes CASSYSRGNTYEQYF.

This clonotype was picked up a small number of times. This rearrangement joins TRBV6-2 or TRBV6-3 to TRBJ2-2; the D gene is possibly TRBD1 (5 bases). Germline CDR1 reads MNHEY; CDR2 reads SVGEGT. The CDR3 consists of 13 residues. The V gene lost 6 bases and the J gene lost 4 bases, with 9 bases spanning the gap. For the CDR3, the DNA is TGTGCCAGCAGCTCAGGGTTCACCGGGGAGCTGTTTTTT. Its translation: CASSSGFTGELFF.

The V and J genes are TRBV10-1 and TRBJ2-1, with TRBD1 identical over 12 bases. Looked up from germline, CDR1 is WNHNN and CDR2 is SYGVQD (reference sequence). The junction had 6 bases not matched to a gene; V was cut back by 2 bases and J by 7 bases. The CDR3 length is 16 residues. CDR3 sequence reads: CASSERGTGGWNEQFF. CDR3 sequence (DNA): TGCGCCAGCAGTGAGAGGGGGACAGGGGGCTGGAATGAGCAGTTCTTC.

In its sample, this clonotype was seen a few times. The genes are TRBV7-9 and TRBJ2-7; a possible D gene is TRBD2 (6 bases). The CDR3 extends over 13 amino acids. The V gene's germline CDR1 is SEHNR and CDR2 FQNEAQ (reference sequence). Trimming took 6 bases from V and 7 from J, leaving 16 bases between them. The CDR3 sequence is CASRRAVEGEQYF. The CDR3 nucleotides are TGTGCCAGCAGGCGGGCGGTGGAGGGGGAGCAGTACTTC. Drawing the rest from reference TRBV7-9 and TRBJ2-7, the complete variable domain is DTGVSQNPRHKITKRGQNVTFRCDPISEHNRLYWYRQTLGQGPEFLTYFQNEAQLEKSRLLSDRFSAERPKGSFSTLEIQRTEQGDSAMYLCASRRAVEGEQYFGPGTRLTVT.

The chain recombines TRBV20-1 with TRBJ2-7; 8 bases fit TRBD2. CDR3 length: 13 residues. The J segment lost 4 bases and the V segment lost 5 bases, leaving 7 bases of the junction unmatched. Germline V gene sequence: CDR1 DFQATT, CDR2 SNEGSKA (reference sequence). The CDR3 reads CSARGTRGYEQYF. CDR3 sequence (DNA): TGCAGTGCTCGCGGGACTAGAGGGTACGAGCAGTACTTC.

This clonotype turned up a few times. V and J are TRBV20-1 and TRBJ1-5; D is undetermined. The V end lost 1 base, the J end lost 1 base, and 8 bases lay between the germline ends. CDR1 is DFQATT and CDR2 is SNEGSKA in the germline V gene (reference sequence). There are 14 residues in the CDR3. The CDR3 loop reads CSARVGGSNQPQHF. CDR3 DNA: TGCAGTGCTAGAGTAGGAGGGAGCAATCAGCCCCAGCATTTT.

V and J are TRBV20-1 and TRBJ2-7; 11 positions agree with TRBD2. Per the germline V gene, CDR1 is DFQATT and CDR2 is SNEGSKA (reference sequence). Losses at the gene ends were 4 bases for V and 6 bases for J; bases not matched to a gene: 5. This CDR3 contains 13 residues. The CDR3 DNA is TGCAGTGCTAAACTAGCGGGAGTCGGCGAGCAGTACTTC. Its protein is CSAKLAGVGEQYF.